This T cell receptor (beta chain) was identified during a study of beta chain features in type 1 diabetes. As every portion of the isolated RNA was reverse transcribed, the sequencing read expressed TCRB transcripts. Some clones are missing from TCRdb's copy, which holds only in-frame ones; the method was immunoSEQ multiplex PCR. The profile shows 150,000 to 200,000 clones, 7.5% to 9.5% of them singletons. This CDR3 has 17 amino acids. Germline CDR1 reads ENHRY; CDR2 reads SYGVKD. Trimming left V 8 bases short and J 0 bases short, with 23 bases between. There are a few counts of this clone. This receptor was identified in a young woman in good health. This chain joins TRBV10-3 and TRBJ2-7; D is perhaps TRBD1 (5 bases). Sequences were obtained from central memory CD4+ T cells from blood. CDR3 nucleotide sequence: TGTGCCATCGGGGCAGGCTTTTCCAGGGCAAGCTCCTACGAGCAGTACTTC. As protein: CAIGAGFSRASSYEQYF.